There are many counts of the clone carrying this T cell receptor beta chain. As yet, its antigen is unknown. TCRdb re-derived calls from the 5' RACE reads in MiXCR, one entry per CDR3 protein. The table lists about 690,000 distinct CDR3 sequences, around 5.7% of them singletons. This specimen belongs to a study of identical twins. The length of the CDR3 is 15 residues. Looked up from germline, CDR1 is DFQATT and CDR2 is SNEGSKA (reference sequence). Trimming took 0 bases from V and 3 from J, leaving 13 bases between them. Notes on the study in general: Weaker excess twin sharing was observed in beta out-of-frame sequences. Reduced insertions were recorded for abundant cord blood beta clonotypes, with no such pattern in memory repertoires. Interpretation of the results relied on cross-sectional statistical analysis and not on following the same donors.

The rearrangement links TRBV20-1 to TRBJ2-3; unclear D gene. Material: naive T cells sorted from blood. The clonotype was recovered from a man aged 18 to 29 in good health. The CDR3 bases are TGCAGTGCTAGAGATCCATTAGCAAGTACAGATACGCAGTATTTT. Translating it yields CSARDPLASTDTQYF.